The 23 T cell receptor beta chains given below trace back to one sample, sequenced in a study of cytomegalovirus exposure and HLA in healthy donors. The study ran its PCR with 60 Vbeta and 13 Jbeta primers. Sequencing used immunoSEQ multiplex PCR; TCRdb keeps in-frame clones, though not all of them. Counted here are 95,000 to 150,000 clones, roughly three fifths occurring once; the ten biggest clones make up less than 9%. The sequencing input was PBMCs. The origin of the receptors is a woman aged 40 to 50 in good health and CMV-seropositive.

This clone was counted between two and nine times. The CDR3 is CASSLAATGGAGGYEQYF. DNA for the CDR3: TGTGCCAGCAGCTTAGCGGCGACAGGGGGCGCGGGAGGGTACGAGCAGTACTTC. V usage is TRBV7-9 and J usage is TRBJ2-7, with TRBD1 as a possible D gene (10 bases). Deletions cut 0 bases from V and 4 bases from J, with 22 bases between. CDR3 length equals 18 residues. Germline lookup yields CDR1 SEHNR and CDR2 FQNEAQ (reference sequence).

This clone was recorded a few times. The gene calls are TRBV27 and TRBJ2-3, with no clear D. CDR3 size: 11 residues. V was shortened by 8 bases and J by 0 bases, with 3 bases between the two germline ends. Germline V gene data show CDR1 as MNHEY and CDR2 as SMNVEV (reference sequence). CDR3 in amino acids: CASSSTDTQYF. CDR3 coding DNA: TGTGCCAGCTCTAGCACAGATACGCAGTATTTT.

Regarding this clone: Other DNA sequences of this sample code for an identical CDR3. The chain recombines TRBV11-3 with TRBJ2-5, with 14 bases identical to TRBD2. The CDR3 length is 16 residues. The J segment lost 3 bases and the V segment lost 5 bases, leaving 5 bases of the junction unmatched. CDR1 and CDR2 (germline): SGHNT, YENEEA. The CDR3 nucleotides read TGTGCCAGCAGCCCAGGACTAGCGGGGGGTGAAGAGACCCAGTACTTC. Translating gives CASSPGLAGGEETQYF. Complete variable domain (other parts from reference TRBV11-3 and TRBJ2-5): EAGVVQSPRYKIIEKKQPVAFWCNPISGHNTLYWYLQNLGQGPELLIRYENEEAVDDSQLPKDRFSAERLKGVDSTLKIQPAELGDSAVYLCASSPGLAGGEETQYFGPGTRLLVL.

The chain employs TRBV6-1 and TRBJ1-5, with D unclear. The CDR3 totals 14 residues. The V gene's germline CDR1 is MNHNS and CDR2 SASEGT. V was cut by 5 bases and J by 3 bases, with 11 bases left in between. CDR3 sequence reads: CASSFPGDNQPQHF. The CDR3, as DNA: TGTGCCAGCAGTTTCCCGGGAGACAATCAGCCCCAGCATTTT.

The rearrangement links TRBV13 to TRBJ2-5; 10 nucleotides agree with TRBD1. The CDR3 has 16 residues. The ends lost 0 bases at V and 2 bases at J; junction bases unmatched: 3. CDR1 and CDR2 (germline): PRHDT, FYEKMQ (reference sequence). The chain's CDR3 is CASSLGGDRGQETQYF. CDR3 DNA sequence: TGTGCCAGCAGCTTAGGGGGGGACAGGGGTCAAGAGACCCAGTACTTC.

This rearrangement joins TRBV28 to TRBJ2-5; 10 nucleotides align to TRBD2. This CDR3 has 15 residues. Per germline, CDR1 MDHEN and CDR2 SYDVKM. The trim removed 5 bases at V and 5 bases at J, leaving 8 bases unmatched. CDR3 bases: TGTGCCAGCAGTCTAGGGCTAGCGGGAGTTGAGACCCAGTACTTC. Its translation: CASSLGLAGVETQYF.

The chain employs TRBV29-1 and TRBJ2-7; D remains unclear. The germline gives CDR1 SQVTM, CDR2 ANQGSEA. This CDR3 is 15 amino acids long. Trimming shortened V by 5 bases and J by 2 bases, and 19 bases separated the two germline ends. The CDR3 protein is CSVLPQVAGAYEQYF. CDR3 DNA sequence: TGCAGCGTTTTACCCCAAGTGGCAGGCGCCTACGAGCAGTACTTC.

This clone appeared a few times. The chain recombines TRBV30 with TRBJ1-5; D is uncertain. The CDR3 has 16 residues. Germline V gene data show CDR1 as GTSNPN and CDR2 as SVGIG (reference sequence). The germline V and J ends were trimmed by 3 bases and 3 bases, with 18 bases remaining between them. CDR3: CAWSLGGGPYNQPQHF. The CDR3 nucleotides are TGTGCCTGGAGCCTAGGAGGAGGGCCTTACAATCAGCCCCAGCATTTT. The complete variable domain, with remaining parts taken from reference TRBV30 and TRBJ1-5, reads SQTIHQWPATLVQPVGSPLSLECTVEGTSNPNLYWYRQAAGRGLQLLFYSVGIGQISSEVPQNLSASRPQDRQFILSSKKLLLSDSGFYLCAWSLGGGPYNQPQHFGDGTRLSIL.

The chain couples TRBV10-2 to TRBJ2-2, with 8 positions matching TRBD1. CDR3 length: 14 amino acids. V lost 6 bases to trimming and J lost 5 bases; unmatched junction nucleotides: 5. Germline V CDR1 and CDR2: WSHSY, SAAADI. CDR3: CASRDRAETGELFF. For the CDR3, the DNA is TGCGCCAGCAGGGACAGGGCAGAAACCGGGGAGCTGTTTTTT.

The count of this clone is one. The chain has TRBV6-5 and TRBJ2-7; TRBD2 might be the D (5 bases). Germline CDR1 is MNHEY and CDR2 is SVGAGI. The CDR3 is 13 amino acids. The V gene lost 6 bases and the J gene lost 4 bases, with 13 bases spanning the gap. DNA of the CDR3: TGTGCCAGCAGCCTTGAGGGTTTTTACGAGCAGTACTTC. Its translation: CASSLEGFYEQYF.

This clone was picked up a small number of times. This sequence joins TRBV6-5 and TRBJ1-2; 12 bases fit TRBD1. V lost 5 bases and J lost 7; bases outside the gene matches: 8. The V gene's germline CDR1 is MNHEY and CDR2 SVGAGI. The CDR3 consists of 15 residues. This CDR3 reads CASSTPLGQGAGYTF. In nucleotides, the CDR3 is TGTGCCAGCAGTACGCCCCTGGGACAGGGGGCTGGCTACACCTTC.

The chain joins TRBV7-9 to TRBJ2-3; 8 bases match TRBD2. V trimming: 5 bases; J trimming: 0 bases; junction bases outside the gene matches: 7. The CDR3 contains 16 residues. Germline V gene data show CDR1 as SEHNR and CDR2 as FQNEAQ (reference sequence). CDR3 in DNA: TGTGCCAGCAGCCGGAGAGCGGGGGTGAGCACAGATACGCAGTATTTT. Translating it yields CASSRRAGVSTDTQYF. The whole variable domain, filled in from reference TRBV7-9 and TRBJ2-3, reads DTGVSQNPRHKITKRGQNVTFRCDPISEHNRLYWYRQTLGQGPEFLTYFQNEAQLEKSRLLSDRFSAERPKGSFSTLEIQRTEQGDSAMYLCASSRRAGVSTDTQYFGPGTRLTVL.

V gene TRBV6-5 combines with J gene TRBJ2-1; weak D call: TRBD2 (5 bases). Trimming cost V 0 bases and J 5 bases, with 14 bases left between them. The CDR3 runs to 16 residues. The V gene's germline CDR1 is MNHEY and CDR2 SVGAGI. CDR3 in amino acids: CASSYSPGFGDNEQFF. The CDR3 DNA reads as TGTGCCAGCAGTTACTCGCCAGGATTCGGGGACAATGAGCAGTTCTTC.

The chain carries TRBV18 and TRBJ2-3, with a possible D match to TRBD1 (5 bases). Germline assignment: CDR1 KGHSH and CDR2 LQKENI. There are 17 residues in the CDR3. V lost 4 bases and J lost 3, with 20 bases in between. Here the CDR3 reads CASSHIRQGLSTDTQYF. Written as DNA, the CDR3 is TGTGCCAGCTCACATATACGTCAGGGTTTAAGTACAGATACGCAGTATTTT.

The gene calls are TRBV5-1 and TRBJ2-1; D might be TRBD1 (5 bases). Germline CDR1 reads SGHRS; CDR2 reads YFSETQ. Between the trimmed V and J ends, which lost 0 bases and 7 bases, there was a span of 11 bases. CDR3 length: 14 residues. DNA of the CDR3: TGCGCCAGCAGCTTGGGGAGCCCAGGGAATGAGCAGTTCTTC. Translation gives CASSLGSPGNEQFF. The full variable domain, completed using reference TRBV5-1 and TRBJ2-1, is KAGVTQTPRYLIKTRGQQVTLSCSPISGHRSVSWYQQTPGQGLQFLFEYFSETQRNKGNFPGRFSGRQFSNSRSEMNVSTLELGDSALYLCASSLGSPGNEQFFGPGTRLTVL.

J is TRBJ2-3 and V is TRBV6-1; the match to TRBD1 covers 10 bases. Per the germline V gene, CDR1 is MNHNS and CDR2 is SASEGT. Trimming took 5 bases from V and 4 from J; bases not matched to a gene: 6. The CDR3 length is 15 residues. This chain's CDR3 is CASSKDRGGADTQYF. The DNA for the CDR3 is TGTGCCAGCAGTAAGGACAGGGGGGGGGCAGATACGCAGTATTTT.

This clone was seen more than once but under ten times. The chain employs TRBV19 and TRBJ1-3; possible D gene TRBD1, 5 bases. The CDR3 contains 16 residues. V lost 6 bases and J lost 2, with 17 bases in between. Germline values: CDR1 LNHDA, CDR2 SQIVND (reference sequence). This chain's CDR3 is CASRPPGGLTGNTIYF. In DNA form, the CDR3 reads TGTGCCAGTAGGCCCCCCGGGGGATTGACTGGAAACACCATATATTTT.

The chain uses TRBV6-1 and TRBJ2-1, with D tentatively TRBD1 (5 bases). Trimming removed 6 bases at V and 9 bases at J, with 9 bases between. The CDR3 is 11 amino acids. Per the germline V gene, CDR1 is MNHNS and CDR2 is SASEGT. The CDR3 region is CASRKGCEQFF. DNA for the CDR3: TGTGCCAGCAGGAAGGGGTGTGAGCAGTTCTTC.

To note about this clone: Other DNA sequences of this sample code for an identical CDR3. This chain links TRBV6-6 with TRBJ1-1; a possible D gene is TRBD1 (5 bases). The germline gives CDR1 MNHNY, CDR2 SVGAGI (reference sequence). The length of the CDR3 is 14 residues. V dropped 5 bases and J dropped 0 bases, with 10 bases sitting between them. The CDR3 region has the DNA TGTGCCAGCAGTAATACAGGAATGAACACTGAAGCTTTCTTT. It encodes CASSNTGMNTEAFF.

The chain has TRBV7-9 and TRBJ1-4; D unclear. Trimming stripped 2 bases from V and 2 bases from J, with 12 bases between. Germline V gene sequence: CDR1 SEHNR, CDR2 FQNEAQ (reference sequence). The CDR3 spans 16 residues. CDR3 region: CASSLIPPQTNEKLFF. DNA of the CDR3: TGTGCCAGCAGCTTAATCCCTCCACAGACTAATGAAAAACTGTTTTTT.

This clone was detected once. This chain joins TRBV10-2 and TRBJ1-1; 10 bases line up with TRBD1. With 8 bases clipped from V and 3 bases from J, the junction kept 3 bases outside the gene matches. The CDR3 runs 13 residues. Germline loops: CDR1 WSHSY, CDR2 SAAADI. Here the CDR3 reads CASDRGQDTEAFF. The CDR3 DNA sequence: TGCGCCAGCGACAGGGGGCAGGACACTGAAGCTTTCTTT.

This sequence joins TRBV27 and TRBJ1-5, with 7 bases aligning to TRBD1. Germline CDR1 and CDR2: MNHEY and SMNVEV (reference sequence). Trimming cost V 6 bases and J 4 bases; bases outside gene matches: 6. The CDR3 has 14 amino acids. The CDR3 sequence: CASSRTGRNQPQHF. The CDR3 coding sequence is TGTGCCAGCAGCAGGACAGGTCGGAATCAGCCCCAGCATTTT.

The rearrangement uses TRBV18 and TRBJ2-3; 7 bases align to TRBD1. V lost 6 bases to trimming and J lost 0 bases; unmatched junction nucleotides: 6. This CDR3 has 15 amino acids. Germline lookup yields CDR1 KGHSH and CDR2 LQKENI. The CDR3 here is CASSLNRGSTDTQYF. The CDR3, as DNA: TGTGCCAGCTCGCTGAACAGGGGTAGCACAGATACGCAGTATTTT.